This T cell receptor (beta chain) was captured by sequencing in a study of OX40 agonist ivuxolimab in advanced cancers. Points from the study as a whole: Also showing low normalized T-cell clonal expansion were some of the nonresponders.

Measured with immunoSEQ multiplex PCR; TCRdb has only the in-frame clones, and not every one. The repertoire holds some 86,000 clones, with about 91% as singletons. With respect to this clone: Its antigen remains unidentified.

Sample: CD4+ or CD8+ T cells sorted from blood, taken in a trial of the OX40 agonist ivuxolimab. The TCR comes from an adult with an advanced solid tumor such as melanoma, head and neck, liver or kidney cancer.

The CDR3 sequence is CASSVGGPSHNEQFF. DNA for the CDR3: TGTGCCAGCAGCGTAGGTGGGCCTAGCCACAATGAGCAGTTCTTC. The V and J genes are TRBV9 and TRBJ2-1, with TRBD2 as a possible D gene (5 bases). CDR3 length equals 15 residues. Germline V gene lookup returns CDR1 SGDLS and CDR2 YYNGEE. The V end lost 0 bases, the J end lost 5 bases, and 12 bases lay between the germline ends.